This TCR beta chain was identified during a study of PD-L1 blockade in urothelial cancer. In the study overall: Blood samples had a median of approximately 150,000 T cells, more than 65,000 unique TCRs, and clonality 0.080.

Sequenced by immunoSEQ multiplex PCR; TCRdb stores in-frame clones only, minus some. The sample has 130,000 or so clones; roughly 80% are singletons. The sample's time point: pretreatment peripheral blood. The CDR3 is 20 amino acids. The J segment lost 4 bases and the V segment lost 3 bases, leaving 22 bases of the junction unmatched. This chain uses TRBV23-1 with TRBJ2-5, with 8 nucleotides matching TRBD2. TRBV23-1 is an open reading frame whose function is uncertain. This clonotype was obtained from a man aged 50 or older with urothelial cancer. The sample in question was PBMCs, obtained around atezolizumab (anti-PD-L1) treatment. The CDR3 protein is CASSQEEGLDFSGDRETQYF. The DNA for the CDR3 is TGCGCCAGCAGTCAGGAGGAGGGACTAGACTTCTCCGGTGATCGAGAGACCCAGTACTTC.